These 18 T cell receptor beta chains originate from one sample sequenced in a study of T cells in Graves' hyperthyroidism and ophthalmopathy. Amplified regions were TCR beta CDR3 sequences from RNA transcripts. First-round RT-PCR with HTBI primers amplified the TCR CDR3 region. TCRdb re-derived calls from the multiplex PCR reads in MiXCR, one entry per CDR3 protein. The top ten clones hold approximately 7.5% of a sample with around 580,000 distinct CDR3 sequences, around 42% of them seen once. Sequences were obtained from peripheral blood or thyroid tissue (not recorded which). These receptors were obtained from a woman aged 18-29 years with Graves' hyperthyroidism.

This clonotype was detected many times. The chain uses TRBV24-1 and TRBJ2-2; no definite D call. This CDR3 has 12 amino acids. The V end was cut by 0 bases, the J end by 6 bases, with 1 base between. From germline, CDR1 is KGHDR and CDR2 SFDVKD. In nucleotides, the CDR3 is TGTGCCACCAGTGATTTGGCCGGGGAGCTGTTTTTT. This translates into CATSDLAGELFF.

This clonotype was recorded only once. The chain combines TRBV10-3 with TRBJ2-5; 7 bases match TRBD1. This CDR3 comprises 14 residues. V lost 8 bases to trimming and J lost 5 bases; unmatched junction nucleotides: 11. The germline V gene has CDR1 ENHRY and CDR2 SYGVKD. This CDR3 is CAIGLDRVTETQYF. DNA of the CDR3: TGTGCCATCGGATTAGACAGGGTAACGGAGACCCAGTACTTC.

Turning to this clonotype: Because it lacks the conserved phenylalanine or tryptophan at the end, this CDR3 is likely a read error. The chain carries TRBV7-3 and TRBJ2-5; 7 bases are shared with TRBD2. The J call may be mistaken, given a closer DNA end match to TRBJ2-1. CDR3 size: 13 residues. Germline V gives CDR1 SGHTA, CDR2 FQGTGA. The CDR3 here is CASSPVAGGEQFL. CDR3 sequence (DNA): TGTGCCAGCAGCCCTGTAGCGGGTGGGGAGCAGTTCCTC.

In this sample, this clonotype turned up many times. V gene TRBV29-1 combines with J gene TRBJ2-6; D is uncertain. The CDR3 consists of 13 residues. CDR1 SQVTM and CDR2 ANQGSEA come from the germline V gene. V was cut by 8 bases and J by 0 bases, with 8 bases left in between. CDR3 region: CSPLLSGANVLTF. The CDR3, as DNA: TGCAGCCCCTTGCTCTCTGGGGCCAACGTCCTGACTTTC. Together with reference TRBV29-1 and TRBJ2-6, the CDR3 gives the full variable domain: SAVISQKPSRDICQRGTSLTIQCQVDSQVTMMFWYRQQPGQSLTLIATANQGSEATYESGFVIDKFPISRPNLTFSTLTVSNMSPEDSSIYLCSPLLSGANVLTFGAGSRLTVL.

The chain links TRBV9 to TRBJ1-2, with D possibly TRBD1 on 5 matching bases. The V gene's germline CDR1 is SGDLS and CDR2 YYNGEE. This CDR3 has 15 residues. Trimming pared 4 bases from V and 6 bases from J, leaving 19 bases between. CDR3 coding DNA: TGTGCCAGCAGCTTAGGGACTAGCGGGGACCATGGCTACACCTTC. Protein product: CASSLGTSGDHGYTF.

This clonotype was observed a few times. The V and J genes are TRBV3-1 and TRBJ2-7, with TRBD2 identical over 9 bases. Germline-derived CDR1 and CDR2 are LGHDT and YNNKEL (reference sequence). CDR3 length: 17 residues. Germline trimming cut 6 bases from V and 0 bases from J; bases unmatched to any gene: 12. This CDR3 is CASSPSAGLAHSYEQYF. For the CDR3, the DNA is TGTGCCAGCAGTCCCTCCGCGGGACTAGCCCACTCCTACGAGCAGTACTTC.

V gene TRBV29-1 combines with J gene TRBJ1-5, with a possible D match to TRBD1 (6 bases). The V gene's germline CDR1 is SQVTM and CDR2 ANQGSEA. V was cut by 7 bases and J by 14 bases, with 18 bases left in between. This CDR3 is built from 11 residues. For the CDR3, the DNA is TGCAGCGCCCGGCCTGGGGGCAATGAGCATTTT. This encodes CSARPGGNEHF.

This clonotype was seen repeatedly, ten times or more. V gene TRBV27 combines with J gene TRBJ1-1, with D unclear. The CDR3 consists of 12 residues. Germline loops: CDR1 MNHEY, CDR2 SMNVEV (reference sequence). The V and J ends lost 4 bases and 1 base respectively, with 4 bases between them. CDR3 in DNA: TGTGCCAGCAGTTCCGCGAACACTGAAGCTTTCTTT. Amino acids: CASSSANTEAFF.

The chain is built from TRBV19 and TRBJ1-3; maybe TRBD1 (6 bases). CDR1 and CDR2 (germline): LNHDA, SQIVND (reference sequence). This CDR3 has 17 residues. Trimming cost V 1 base and J 1 base, with 14 bases left between them. CDR3 sequence reads: CASSIVTGLFSGNTIYF. CDR3 nucleotide sequence: TGTGCCAGTAGTATAGTAACAGGGCTTTTTTCTGGAAACACCATATATTTT. Combining the CDR3 with reference TRBV19 and TRBJ1-3 gives the whole variable domain DGGITQSPKYLFRKEGQNVTLSCEQNLNHDAMYWYRQDPGQGLRLIYYSQIVNDFQKGDIAEGYSVSREKKESFPLTVTSAQKNPTAFYLCASSIVTGLFSGNTIYFGEGSWLTVV.

This chain links TRBV20-1 with TRBJ1-1, with TRBD1 matching over 7 bases. This CDR3 is 14 amino acids long. CDR1 and CDR2 from the germline V gene are DFQATT and SNEGSKA (reference sequence). After removal of 3 bases from V and 7 bases from J, the junction contained 11 bases not matched to a gene. CDR3 sequence reads: CSASPEGQFNEAFF. The CDR3 bases are TGCAGTGCTAGCCCCGAGGGACAGTTTAATGAAGCTTTCTTT.

This clonotype has a count of ten or more. The chain is built from TRBV12-3 or TRBV12-4 and TRBJ1-2, with TRBD1 matching 9 bases. The junction had 5 bases not matched to a gene; V was cut back by 5 bases and J by 1 base. This CDR3 has 15 amino acids. CDR3 DNA: TGTGCCAGCAGTCACGGACAGGGGAGTAACTATGGCTACACCTTC. Residues: CASSHGQGSNYGYTF.

This clonotype has at least ten counts. V and J are TRBV13 and TRBJ2-2; D gene uncertain. V lost 5 bases and J 7 bases, leaving 14 bases between the germline ends. CDR3 size: 14 residues. Looked up from germline, CDR1 is PRHDT and CDR2 is FYEKMQ (reference sequence). CDR3 residues: CASSPTRVGGELFF. The CDR3 nucleotides are TGTGCCAGCAGCCCAACAAGGGTAGGCGGGGAGCTGTTTTTT.

V gene TRBV27 combines with J gene TRBJ1-4; TRBD1 is a possible D gene (6 bases). In germline, CDR1 is MNHEY, CDR2 SMNVEV (reference sequence). V lost 0 bases and J lost 8, with 13 bases in between. The CDR3 extends over 15 amino acids. CDR3 sequence: CASSLSIRGREKLFF. The CDR3 DNA sequence: TGTGCCAGCAGTTTATCGATCAGGGGACGCGAAAAACTGTTTTTT. Using reference TRBV27 and TRBJ1-4 for the parts outside the CDR3, the full variable domain is EAQVTQNPRYLITVTGKKLTVTCSQNMNHEYMSWYRQDPGLGLRQIYYSMNVEVTDKGDVPEGYKVSRKEKRNFPLILESPSPNQTSLYFCASSLSIRGREKLFFGSGTQLSVL.

This clonotype has ten or more counts. The CDR3 region is CAPGQDLTGELFF. For the CDR3, the DNA is TGTGCCCCCGGACAGGACCTCACCGGGGAGCTGTTTTTT. The rearrangement joins TRBV24-1 to TRBJ2-2, with 7 nucleotides matching TRBD1. CDR1 and CDR2 from the germline V gene are KGHDR and SFDVKD. V trimming: 12 bases; J trimming: 4 bases; junction bases outside the gene matches: 7. The CDR3 is 13 amino acids.

Only a few counts were recorded for this clonotype. The gene calls are TRBV18 and TRBJ1-1; D is undetermined. Trimming removed 3 bases from V and 2 bases from J, with 10 bases in between. Germline values: CDR1 KGHSH, CDR2 LQKENI. The CDR3 length is 14 residues. CDR3 in amino acids: CASSPNRDNTEAFF. Written as DNA, the CDR3 is TGTGCCAGCTCACCTAACCGGGATAACACTGAAGCTTTCTTT.

This chain uses TRBV15 with TRBJ2-7; the match to TRBD2 covers 8 bases. There are 15 residues in the CDR3. Germline-derived CDR1 and CDR2 are LNHNV and YYDKDF (reference sequence). After removal of 3 bases from V and 4 bases from J, the junction contained 8 bases not matched to a gene. The CDR3 region is CATSRPRGGGYEQYF. CDR3 sequence (DNA): TGTGCCACCAGCAGGCCCCGGGGGGGAGGATACGAGCAGTACTTC.

Regarding this clonotype: This may be a read error: a much more frequent sequence differs by one nucleotide. The J gene is TRBJ2-2, the V gene TRBV7-2, with D perhaps matching TRBD2 (5 bases). Germline V gene sequence: CDR1 SGHTA, CDR2 FQGNSA. The CDR3 extends over 18 amino acids. V was trimmed by 1 base and J by 0 bases, leaving 15 bases between them. The CDR3 protein is CASSLDTWTPTNTGELFF. The CDR3 DNA sequence: TGTGCCAGCAGCTTAGATACTTGGACTCCCACGAACACCGGGGAGCTGTTTTTT.

The V call is TRBV6-4, the J call TRBJ2-5; 9 bases fit TRBD1. This CDR3 region has 15 residues. CDR1 and CDR2 (germline): MRHNA, SNTAGT. The junction had 9 bases not matched to a gene; V was cut back by 6 bases and J by 4 bases. In DNA, the CDR3 is TGTGCCAGCAGACGGGGACAGGGTAGTGGAGAGACCCAGTACTTC. Amino acid sequence: CASRRGQGSGETQYF.